Below, one T cell receptor (beta chain) is given with its context. The study counted Cohort 3 donors as recovered given two negative PCRs, clearance, or symptom resolution. Per the study methods: Amplification with reference gene primers provided the estimates of nucleated cell counts. Using immunoSEQ multiplex PCR, the repertoire was profiled, and TCRdb retains in-frame clones only, with some absent. V and J calls and clone size are copied from that table; D and trimming were computed from the DNA. The sample lists 250,000 or so clones, 70% to 90% occurring once. The data were obtained in a study of blood T cell repertoires in COVID-19. The receptor comes from a man under 40 who had recovered from COVID-19. Sequencing was done on a sample of PBMCs or T cells enriched from blood (not recorded which).

The CDR3 is CASSPLTSGLTDTQYF. Here the CDR3 DNA reads TGTGCCAGCTCACCCTTGACTAGCGGGCTCACAGATACGCAGTATTTT. V gene TRBV18 combines with J gene TRBJ2-3; TRBD2 aligns across 10 bases. The CDR3 has 16 residues. Trimming removed 3 bases from V and 2 bases from J; junction bases left unmatched: 5. Germline V gene data show CDR1 as KGHSH and CDR2 as LQKENI.